A single sample is the source of the 9 T cell receptor beta chains below, sequenced in a study of T cells after yellow fever vaccination. TCRdb reprocessed the 5' RACE reads with MiXCR, giving one entry per CDR3 protein. The sample yields under 550,000 distinct CDR3 sequences, 21% seen once. Source: PBMCs, taken approximately 22 days after the first yellow fever vaccination. These TCRs come from a man between 18 and 35 years old who received the YFV17D yellow fever vaccine.

This clonotype showed up just a few times. The chain uses TRBV20-1 and TRBJ2-7; 11 nucleotides match TRBD2. The junction had 4 bases not matched to a gene; V was cut back by 2 bases and J by 4 bases. The CDR3 has 14 residues. CDR1 is DFQATT and CDR2 is SNEGSKA in the germline V gene (reference sequence). The CDR3 loop reads CSARPTSGAYEQYF. In DNA form, the CDR3 reads TGCAGTGCTAGACCGACTAGCGGGGCTTACGAGCAGTACTTC.

In this sample, this clonotype turned up a few times. The chain recombines TRBV5-1 with TRBJ2-3, with D possibly being TRBD1 or TRBD2 (5 bases each). CDR1 SGHRS and CDR2 YFSETQ come from the germline V gene. There are 13 residues in the CDR3. V was trimmed by 3 bases and J by 6 bases, leaving 11 bases between them. The CDR3 spells CASSWDPTDTQYF. The CDR3 DNA reads TGCGCCAGCAGCTGGGACCCGACGGATACGCAGTATTTT.

A few counts support this clonotype. The chain employs TRBV7-2 and TRBJ1-2, with D uncertain. Trimming pared 2 bases from V and 6 bases from J, leaving 13 bases between. The germline gives CDR1 SGHTA, CDR2 FQGNSA. This CDR3 is 14 amino acids long. This CDR3 reads CASSLIGERNGYTF. In nucleotides, the CDR3 is TGTGCCAGCAGCTTAATCGGTGAGAGGAATGGCTACACCTTC.

The rearrangement links TRBV27 to TRBJ2-5; TRBD2 is a possible D gene (6 bases). The CDR3 consists of 14 residues. V was cut by 1 base and J by 5 bases, with 11 bases left in between. CDR1 and CDR2 from the germline V gene are MNHEY and SMNVEV (reference sequence). The CDR3 loop reads CASSLYGGVETQYF. The CDR3 coding sequence is TGTGCCAGCAGTTTATACGGCGGGGTCGAGACCCAGTACTTC.

The chain uses TRBV24-1 and TRBJ2-1, with D tentatively TRBD1 (5 bases). V was cut by 4 bases and J by 8 bases, with 11 bases left in between. The germline V gene has CDR1 KGHDR and CDR2 SFDVKD. CDR3 length: 13 amino acids. Here the CDR3 reads CATSERRVDEQFF. In DNA, the CDR3 is TGTGCCACCAGTGAGCGCAGGGTAGATGAGCAGTTCTTC.

The chain is built from TRBV7-2 and TRBJ2-3; the match to TRBD2 covers 8 bases. V lost 0 bases and J lost 4; bases outside the gene matches: 6. This CDR3 contains 16 residues. Germline V gene sequence: CDR1 SGHTA, CDR2 FQGNSA. The DNA of the CDR3 is TGTGCCAGCAGCTTAGCGGCTGCGGGGGGAGCAGATACGCAGTATTTT. It translates to CASSLAAAGGADTQYF.

This clonotype has more than one count but fewer than ten. This chain uses TRBV6-5 with TRBJ2-7; perhaps TRBD2 as D (6 bases). Germline V gives CDR1 MNHEY, CDR2 SVGAGI. V was clipped by 0 bases and J by 5 bases, with 14 bases between them. The CDR3 totals 15 residues. Written as DNA, the CDR3 is TGTGCCAGCAGTTACTCGGGACTCCTGGGGGACGAGCAGTACTTC. As protein: CASSYSGLLGDEQYF.

The rearrangement joins TRBV7-9 to TRBJ2-7, with 8 bases aligning to TRBD2. The J segment lost 1 base and the V segment lost 1 base, leaving 6 bases of the junction unmatched. There are 16 residues in the CDR3. Per germline, CDR1 SEHNR and CDR2 FQNEAQ (reference sequence). The CDR3 region has the DNA TGTGCCAGCAGCTTAGTCGGGAGGGTAACATCCTACGAGCAGTACTTC. Its protein product is CASSLVGRVTSYEQYF.

V and J are TRBV30 and TRBJ2-5; 11 bases line up with TRBD2. Unmatched junction bases numbered 7, after V lost 1 base and J lost 0 bases. The CDR3 runs 17 residues. Germline V CDR1 and CDR2: GTSNPN, SVGIG (reference sequence). The CDR3 reads CAWSEKRLAGYQETQYF. The CDR3 DNA sequence: TGTGCCTGGAGTGAAAAGCGACTAGCGGGGTACCAAGAGACCCAGTACTTC.